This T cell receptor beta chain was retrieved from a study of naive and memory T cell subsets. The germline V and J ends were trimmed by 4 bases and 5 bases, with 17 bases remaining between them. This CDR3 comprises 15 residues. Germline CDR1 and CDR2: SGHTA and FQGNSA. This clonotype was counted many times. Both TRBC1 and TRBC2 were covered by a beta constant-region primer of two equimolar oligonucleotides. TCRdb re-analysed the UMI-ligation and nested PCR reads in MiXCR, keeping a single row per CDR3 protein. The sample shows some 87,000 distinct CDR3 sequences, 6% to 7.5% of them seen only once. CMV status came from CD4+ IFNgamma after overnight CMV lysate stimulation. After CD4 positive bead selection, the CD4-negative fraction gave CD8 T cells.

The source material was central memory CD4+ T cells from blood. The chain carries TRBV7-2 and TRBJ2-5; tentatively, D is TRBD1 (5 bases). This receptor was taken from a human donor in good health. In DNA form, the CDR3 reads TGTGCCAGCAGCTCCCACCCAGGGTCAGGTGAGACCCAGTACTTC. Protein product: CASSSHPGSGETQYF. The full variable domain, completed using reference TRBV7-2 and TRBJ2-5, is GAGVSQSPSNKVTEKGKDVELRCDPISGHTALYWYRQSLGQGLEFLIYFQGNSAPDKSGLPSDRFSAERTGGSVSTLTIQRTQQEDSAVYLCASSSHPGSGETQYFGPGTRLLVL.